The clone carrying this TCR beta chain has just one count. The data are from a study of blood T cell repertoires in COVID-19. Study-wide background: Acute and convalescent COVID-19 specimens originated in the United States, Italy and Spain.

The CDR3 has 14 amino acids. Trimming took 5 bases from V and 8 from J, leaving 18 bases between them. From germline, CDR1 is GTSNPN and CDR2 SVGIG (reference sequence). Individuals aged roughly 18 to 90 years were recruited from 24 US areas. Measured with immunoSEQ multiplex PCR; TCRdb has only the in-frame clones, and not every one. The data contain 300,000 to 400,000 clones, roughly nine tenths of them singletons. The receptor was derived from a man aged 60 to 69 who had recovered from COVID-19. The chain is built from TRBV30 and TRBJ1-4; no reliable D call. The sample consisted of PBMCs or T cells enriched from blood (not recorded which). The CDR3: CAWDRGRFEEKLFF. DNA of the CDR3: TGTGCCTGGGACCGGGGTCGGTTTGAAGAAAAACTGTTTTTT.